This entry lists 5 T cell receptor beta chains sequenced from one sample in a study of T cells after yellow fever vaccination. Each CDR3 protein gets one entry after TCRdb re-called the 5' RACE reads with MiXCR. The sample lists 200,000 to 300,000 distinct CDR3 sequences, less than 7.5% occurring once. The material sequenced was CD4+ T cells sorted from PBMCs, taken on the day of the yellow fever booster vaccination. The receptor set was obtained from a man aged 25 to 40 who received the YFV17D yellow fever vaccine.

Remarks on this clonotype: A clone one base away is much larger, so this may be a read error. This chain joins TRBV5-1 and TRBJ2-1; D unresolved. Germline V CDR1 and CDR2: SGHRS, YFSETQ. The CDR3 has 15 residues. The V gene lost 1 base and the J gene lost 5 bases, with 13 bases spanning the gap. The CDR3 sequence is CASSLTTEVDNEQFF. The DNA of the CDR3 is TGCGCCAGCAGCTTGACGACCGAAGTCGACAATGAGCAGTTCTTC. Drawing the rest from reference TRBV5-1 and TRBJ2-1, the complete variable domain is KAGVTQTPRYLIKTRGQQVTLSCSPISGHRSVSWYQQTPGQGLQFLFEYFSETQRNKGNFPGRFSGRQFSNSRSEMNVSTLELGDSALYLCASSLTTEVDNEQFFGPGTRLTVL.

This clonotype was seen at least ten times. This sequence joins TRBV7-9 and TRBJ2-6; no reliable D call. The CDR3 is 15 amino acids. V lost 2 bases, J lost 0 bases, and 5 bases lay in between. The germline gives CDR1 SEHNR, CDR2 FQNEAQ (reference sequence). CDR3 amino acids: CASSLRRSGANVLTF. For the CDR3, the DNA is TGTGCCAGCAGCTTAAGACGCTCTGGGGCCAACGTCCTGACTTTC.

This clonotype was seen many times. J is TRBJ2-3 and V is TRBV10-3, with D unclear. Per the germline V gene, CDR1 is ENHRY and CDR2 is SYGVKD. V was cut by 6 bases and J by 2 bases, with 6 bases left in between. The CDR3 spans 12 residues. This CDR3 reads CAISIDTDTQYF. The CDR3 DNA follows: TGTGCCATCAGCATCGACACAGATACGCAGTATTTT.

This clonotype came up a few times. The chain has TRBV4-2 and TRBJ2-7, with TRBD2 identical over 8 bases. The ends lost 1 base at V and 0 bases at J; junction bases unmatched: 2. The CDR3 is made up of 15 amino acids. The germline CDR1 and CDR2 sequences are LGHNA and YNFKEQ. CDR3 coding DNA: TGTGCCAGCAGCCAAGTGGCGGGAGGCTCCTACGAGCAGTACTTC. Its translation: CASSQVAGGSYEQYF.

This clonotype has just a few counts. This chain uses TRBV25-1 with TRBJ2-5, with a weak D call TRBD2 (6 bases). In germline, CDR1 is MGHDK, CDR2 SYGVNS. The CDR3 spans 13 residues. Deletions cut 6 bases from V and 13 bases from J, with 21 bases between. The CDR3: CASSLLDRDFLYF. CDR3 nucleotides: TGTGCCAGCAGCCTTTTGGATCGGGACTTCCTGTACTTC.